A selection of T cell receptor beta chains follows, all from one sample in a study of control samples from healthy donors and cancer patients. Clones were read by immunoSEQ multiplex PCR, and TCRdb kept only the in-frame ones, dropping some. The sample has approximately 190,000 clones. The sequenced sample consisted of blood. The receptors originated from a woman in her 30s in good health. CDR3s include the opening cysteine and the closing phenylalanine or tryptophan.

V	J	CDR3
TRBV6-1	TRBJ2-7	CASSEYYEQYF
TRBV6-1	TRBJ1-2	CASSEYGEGYGYTF
TRBV6-1	TRBJ1-2	CASSDGFYGYTF
TRBV5-1	TRBJ2-3	CASSFNTRGGADTQYF
TRBV12-5	TRBJ2-2	CASGFHKLGSPNTGELFF
TRBV7-2	TRBJ2-2	CASSFRARNRPTGELFF
TRBV7-6	TRBJ2-2	CASSLEQVSTGELFF
TRBV7-9	TRBJ2-1	CASSFLAGGIYEQFF
TRBV11-2	TRBJ1-3	CASSLGSALNTIYF
TRBV7-2	TRBJ2-2	CASSLNGGRSTGELFF
TRBV28	TRBJ2-7	CASRRAATGAFYEQYF
TRBV6-6	TRBJ1-1	CASRPGQGTEAFF
TRBV19	TRBJ1-3	CATRQVSGNTIYF
TRBV30	TRBJ1-3	CATDRGLPGNTIYF
TRBV15	TRBJ1-2	CATSTNLADYGYTF
TRBV3-1/TRBV3-2	TRBJ2-7	CASSQRIRGLLSSYEQYF
TRBV6-4	TRBJ2-4	CASMRKGRDIQYF
TRBV7-2	TRBJ2-6	CASSRSFSGANVLTF
TRBV5-1	TRBJ1-1	CASSIGQLMNTEAFF
TRBV28	TRBJ2-7	CASSSRWGANYYEQYF
TRBV5-4	TRBJ1-6	CASSLNPPGQGGSPLHF
TRBV5-1	TRBJ2-2	CASRLLANTGELFF